This T cell receptor (beta chain) was sequenced for a study of blood T cell repertoires in COVID-19. Study details: T cells, B-cell-depleted T cells, or PBMCs provided the cDNA or gDNA that served as material.

The CDR3 has 16 amino acids. Germline lookup yields CDR1 SGHRS and CDR2 YFSETQ. Deletions cut 2 bases from V and 8 bases from J, with 19 bases between. Assay used: immunoSEQ multiplex PCR; TCRdb lists only in-frame clones, some missing. This sample yields a few hundred thousand clones, of which more than 75% are seen a single time; 0.9% to 1.5% belongs to the top ten. This clone was seen more than once but under ten times. Which cohort a participant joined came from the clinical history participants gave. Either two negative PCRs, clearance, or symptom resolution qualified Cohort 3 donors as recovered.

The specimen was PBMCs or T cells enriched from blood (not recorded which). The chain is built from TRBV5-1 and TRBJ1-4, with D possibly being TRBD1 (6 bases). This TCR was recovered from a woman between 18 and 29 years old who had recovered from COVID-19. The CDR3 is CASSLPPGHRGEKLFF. CDR3 coding DNA: TGCGCCAGCAGCTTACCACCGGGACATAGAGGGGAAAAACTGTTTTTT.